The rows below give T cell receptor beta chains drawn from one sample of a study of immune cell composition in non-small cell lung cancer. Generated by immunoSEQ multiplex PCR, the TCRdb table keeps only in-frame clones and is missing some. The sample lists 4,000 or so clones, around 85% seen once, with approximately 6.8% in the top ten. The specimen was lung tumor tissue. The source of these receptors is a human donor with non-small cell lung cancer. CDR3s include the opening cysteine and the closing phenylalanine or tryptophan. The order of the fields is V gene, J gene, clone size, D gene, CDR3 DNA, CDR3 protein. A D gene is named only where the DNA matches it firmly. Size is stated for part of the rows, as once, few or many counts, or as a class when the clone is expanded.

V gene: TRBV7-8; J gene: TRBJ2-2; clone size: NA; D gene: NA; CDR3 DNA: TGTGCCAGCAGCTTAGTGTCGCAGTCCCCCGGGGAGCTGTTTTTT; CDR3 protein: CASSLVSQSPGELFF
V gene: TRBV18; J gene: TRBJ1-2; clone size: once; D gene: NA; CDR3 DNA: TGTGCCAGCTCACTCAATGAGGGTAACTATGGCTACACCTTC; CDR3 protein: CASSLNEGNYGYTF
V gene: TRBV29-1; J gene: TRBJ2-1; clone size: NA; D gene: TRBD1; CDR3 DNA: TGCAGCGGACGACAGGGGCGGTCCTACAATGAGCAGTTCTTC; CDR3 protein: CSGRQGRSYNEQFF
V gene: TRBV5-1; J gene: TRBJ1-5; clone size: NA; D gene: NA; CDR3 DNA: TGCGCCAGCAGCTTGTTACCGACAGGAATGAGCAATCAGCCCCAGCATTTT; CDR3 protein: CASSLLPTGMSNQPQHF
V gene: TRBV18; J gene: TRBJ1-2; clone size: NA; D gene: NA; CDR3 DNA: TGTGCCAGCTCAGAGGACGGGGAATTGGGCGGCTACACCTTC; CDR3 protein: CASSEDGELGGYTF
V gene: TRBV25-1; J gene: TRBJ2-5; clone size: NA; D gene: TRBD1; CDR3 DNA: TGTGCCAGCAGTGAATACCAGGGGGCGAAGACCCAGTACTTC; CDR3 protein: CASSEYQGAKTQYF
V gene: TRBV18; J gene: TRBJ1-2; clone size: NA; D gene: NA; CDR3 DNA: TGTGCCAGCGCGCTCCTAATGGGGCGAGATGGCTACACCTTC; CDR3 protein: CASALLMGRDGYTF
V gene: TRBV7-2; J gene: TRBJ1-2; clone size: NA; D gene: NA; CDR3 DNA: TGTGCCAGCAGCTTAGATAGCAGGGCCTATGGCTACACCTTC; CDR3 protein: CASSLDSRAYGYTF
V gene: TRBV5-1; J gene: TRBJ1-2; clone size: NA; D gene: NA; CDR3 DNA: TGCGCCAGCAGCTTGGAAAACAGGAGATATGGCTACACCTTC; CDR3 protein: CASSLENRRYGYTF
V gene: TRBV9; J gene: TRBJ2-2; clone size: NA; D gene: TRBD2; CDR3 DNA: TGTGCCAGCAGCGCCTGGCGGGGGGGCATGTTCACCGGGGAGCTGTTTTTT; CDR3 protein: CASSAWRGGMFTGELFF
V gene: TRBV4-1; J gene: TRBJ2-7; clone size: few; D gene: TRBD2; CDR3 DNA: TGCGCCAGCAGCCAAGACTGGACTAGCGGGGGGCCTTACGAGCAGTACTTC; CDR3 protein: CASSQDWTSGGPYEQYF
V gene: TRBV18; J gene: TRBJ2-3; clone size: NA; D gene: NA; CDR3 DNA: TGTGCCAGCTCACCACCCCTAGCCGGCACAGATACGCAGTATTTT; CDR3 protein: CASSPPLAGTDTQYF
V gene: TRBV6-1; J gene: TRBJ1-5; clone size: once; D gene: TRBD1; CDR3 DNA: TGTGCCAGCAATCCGACAGGGAGTAATCAGCCCCAGCATTTT; CDR3 protein: CASNPTGSNQPQHF
V gene: TRBV5-8; J gene: TRBJ1-6; clone size: NA; D gene: NA; CDR3 DNA: TGTGCCAGCAGCCTTCGAGGTCCCCTCCACTTT; CDR3 protein: CASSLRGPLHF
V gene: TRBV19; J gene: TRBJ1-2; clone size: NA; D gene: NA; CDR3 DNA: TGTGCCAGTAGTATTGGGGAGGAGTACGGCTACACCTTC; CDR3 protein: CASSIGEEYGYTF
V gene: TRBV5-4; J gene: TRBJ2-7; clone size: few; D gene: NA; CDR3 DNA: TGTGCCAGCAGCTTTGGAGGGCCCGAGCAGTACTTC; CDR3 protein: CASSFGGPEQYF
V gene: TRBV18; J gene: TRBJ1-3; clone size: NA; D gene: NA; CDR3 DNA: TGTGCCAGCTCACCACCGCCGGGTACTGGAAACACCATATATTTT; CDR3 protein: CASSPPPGTGNTIYF
V gene: TRBV29-1; J gene: TRBJ1-2; clone size: NA; D gene: TRBD1; CDR3 DNA: TGCAGCGTTGAAGCCCCGCTGGGACAGTTCTATGGCTACACCTTC; CDR3 protein: CSVEAPLGQFYGYTF
V gene: TRBV11-1; J gene: TRBJ1-1; clone size: once; D gene: NA; CDR3 DNA: TGTGCCAGCAGCTTAGCGGCTCAAACTGAAGCTTTCTTT; CDR3 protein: CASSLAAQTEAFF
V gene: TRBV7-3; J gene: TRBJ2-5; clone size: NA; D gene: NA; CDR3 DNA: TGTGCCAGCAGCCATTTGCGGGATGAGACCCAGTACTTC; CDR3 protein: CASSHLRDETQYF
V gene: TRBV6-5; J gene: TRBJ2-3; clone size: NA; D gene: NA; CDR3 DNA: TGTGCCAGCCGACGGGGGGCAACAGATACGCAGTATTTT; CDR3 protein: CASRRGATDTQYF
V gene: TRBV5-1; J gene: TRBJ1-1; clone size: NA; D gene: TRBD1; CDR3 DNA: TGCGCCAGCAGCTGGACAGGGTCCGACACTGAAGCTTTCTTT; CDR3 protein: CASSWTGSDTEAFF
V gene: TRBV14; J gene: TRBJ2-1; clone size: once; D gene: TRBD2; CDR3 DNA: TGTGCCAGCAGCCGGACTAGCGGGGGGGTATACAATGAGCAGTTCTTC; CDR3 protein: CASSRTSGGVYNEQFF
V gene: TRBV4-3; J gene: TRBJ2-3; clone size: NA; D gene: NA; CDR3 DNA: TGCGCCAGCAGCCAAGGACAAAGCACAGATACGCAGTATTTT; CDR3 protein: CASSQGQSTDTQYF
V gene: TRBV7-9; J gene: TRBJ2-1; clone size: few; D gene: TRBD2; CDR3 DNA: TGTGCCAGCAGCCCACCAGCGGGGACCTACAATGAGCAGTTCTTC; CDR3 protein: CASSPPAGTYNEQFF
V gene: TRBV6-5; J gene: TRBJ2-5; clone size: NA; D gene: NA; CDR3 DNA: TGTGCCAGCTCCCAGGGGGGCAGGACCCAAGAGACCCAGTACTTC; CDR3 protein: CASSQGGRTQETQYF
V gene: TRBV9; J gene: TRBJ2-1; clone size: NA; D gene: TRBD2; CDR3 DNA: TGTGCCAGCAGCGTCACGACTAGCGGGGGGGCGGGTGAGCAGTTCTTC; CDR3 protein: CASSVTTSGGAGEQFF